This T cell receptor beta chain was recorded in a study of cytomegalovirus exposure and HLA in healthy donors. Amplification used 60 Vbeta primers and 13 Jbeta primers. Data came from immunoSEQ multiplex PCR; TCRdb stores just in-frame clones and leaves some out. The sample holds roughly 90,000 clones, approximately 74% seen once. Trimming took off 1 base at V and 0 bases at J, with 5 bases between the two ends. CDR3 length equals 14 residues. CDR1 is SGHDT, CDR2 YYEEEE, per germline. The source material was PBMCs. V and J are TRBV5-6 and TRBJ1-3; D is uncertain. This TCR derives from a man aged 25 to 40 in good health and CMV-seropositive. The DNA of the CDR3 is TGTGCCAGCAGCTTGACTGCCTCTGGAAACACCATATATTTT. Its protein product is CASSLTASGNTIYF. The full variable domain, with the rest looked up from reference TRBV5-6 and TRBJ1-3, is DAGVTQSPTHLIKTRGQQVTLRCSPKSGHDTVSWYQQALGQGPQFIFQYYEEEERQRGNFPDRFSGHQFPNYSSELNVNALLLGDSALYLCASSLTASGNTIYFGEGSWLTVV.